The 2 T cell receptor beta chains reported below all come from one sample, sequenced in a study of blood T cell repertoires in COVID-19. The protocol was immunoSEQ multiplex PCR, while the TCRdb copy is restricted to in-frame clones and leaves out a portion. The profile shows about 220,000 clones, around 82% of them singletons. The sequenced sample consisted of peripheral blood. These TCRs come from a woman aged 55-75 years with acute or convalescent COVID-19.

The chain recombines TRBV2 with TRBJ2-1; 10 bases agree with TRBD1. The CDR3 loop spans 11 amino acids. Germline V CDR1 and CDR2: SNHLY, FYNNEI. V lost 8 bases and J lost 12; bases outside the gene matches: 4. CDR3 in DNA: TGTGCCAGCGACAGGGGGCTAGGGCAGTTCTTC. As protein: CASDRGLGQFF. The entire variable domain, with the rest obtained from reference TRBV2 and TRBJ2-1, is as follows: EPEVTQTPSHQVTQMGQEVILRCVPISNHLYFYWYRQILGQKVEFLVSFYNNEISEKSEIFDDQFSVERPDGSNFTLKIRSTKLEDSAMYFCASDRGLGQFFGPGTRLTVL.

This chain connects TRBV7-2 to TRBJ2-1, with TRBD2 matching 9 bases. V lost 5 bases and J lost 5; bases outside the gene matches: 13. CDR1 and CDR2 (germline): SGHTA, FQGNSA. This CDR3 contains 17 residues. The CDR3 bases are TGTGCCAGCAGCCGGAAAAGCGGCGGGGGGGCCCACAATGAGCAGTTCTTC. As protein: CASSRKSGGGAHNEQFF. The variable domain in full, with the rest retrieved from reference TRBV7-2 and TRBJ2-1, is GAGVSQSPSNKVTEKGKDVELRCDPISGHTALYWYRQSLGQGLEFLIYFQGNSAPDKSGLPSDRFSAERTGGSVSTLTIQRTQQEDSAVYLCASSRKSGGGAHNEQFFGPGTRLTVL.